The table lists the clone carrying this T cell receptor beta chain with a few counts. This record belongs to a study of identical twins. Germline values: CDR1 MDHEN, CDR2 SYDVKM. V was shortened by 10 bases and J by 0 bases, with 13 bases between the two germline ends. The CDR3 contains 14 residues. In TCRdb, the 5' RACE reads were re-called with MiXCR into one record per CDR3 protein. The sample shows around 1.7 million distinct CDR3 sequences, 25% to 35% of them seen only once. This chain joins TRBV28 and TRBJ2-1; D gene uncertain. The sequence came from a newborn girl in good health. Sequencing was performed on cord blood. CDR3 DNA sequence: TGTGCCACCACCGACTCGCCCTCCTACAATGAGCAGTTCTTC. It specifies CATTDSPSYNEQFF.